The T cell receptor beta chain described here comes from a study of blood T cell repertoires in COVID-19. About the study: Collection of acute and convalescent COVID-19 samples took place in the United States, Italy and Spain. PBMCs, B-cell-depleted T cells, or T cells provided the cDNA or gDNA that made up the material.

Per the study methods: How many nucleated cells were present was estimated from reference gene primer amplification. Method: immunoSEQ multiplex PCR; TCRdb's copy keeps in-frame clones and lacks some. For V, J and clone size, that table is used; D and trimming come from the DNA. The sample lists about 240,000 clones, 82% occurring once. This CDR3 has 16 amino acids. CDR1 is SGHRS, CDR2 YFSETQ, per germline. The trim removed 2 bases at V and 2 bases at J, leaving 7 bases unmatched. The clonotype was recovered from a woman aged 55-75 years with active or convalescent COVID-19. The sample comprised peripheral blood. The chain carries TRBV5-1 and TRBJ2-5, with 9 bases aligning to TRBD1. CDR3 protein: CASSFPLGQGQETQYF. The DNA of the CDR3 is TGCGCCAGCAGCTTTCCTCTCGGACAGGGGCAAGAGACCCAGTACTTC.